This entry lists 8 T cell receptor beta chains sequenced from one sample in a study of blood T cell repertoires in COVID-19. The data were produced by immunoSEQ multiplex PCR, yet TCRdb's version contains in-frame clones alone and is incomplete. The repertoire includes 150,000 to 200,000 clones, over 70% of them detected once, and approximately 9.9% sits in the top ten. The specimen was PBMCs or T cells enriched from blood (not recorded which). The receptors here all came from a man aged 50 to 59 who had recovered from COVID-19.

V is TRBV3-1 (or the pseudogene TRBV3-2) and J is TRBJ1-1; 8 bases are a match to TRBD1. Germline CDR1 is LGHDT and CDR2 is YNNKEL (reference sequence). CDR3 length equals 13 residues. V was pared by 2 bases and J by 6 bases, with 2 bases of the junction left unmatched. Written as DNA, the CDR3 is TGTGCCAGCAGCCAAACAGGGGGATCTGAAGCTTTCTTT. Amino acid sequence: CASSQTGGSEAFF.

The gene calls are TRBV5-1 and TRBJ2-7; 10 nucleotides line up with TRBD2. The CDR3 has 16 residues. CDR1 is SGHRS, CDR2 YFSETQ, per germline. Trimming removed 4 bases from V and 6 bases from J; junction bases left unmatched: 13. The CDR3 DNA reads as TGCGCCAGCAGCCCGGCCGTGACTAGCGGGTATTCCGAGCAGTACTTC. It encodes CASSPAVTSGYSEQYF.

CDR3 DNA sequence: TGTGCCAGCAGCCCGGGAGGCCTAACGGAGACCCAGTACTTC. Protein product: CASSPGGLTETQYF. This rearrangement joins TRBV5-5 to TRBJ2-5; 7 nucleotides agree with TRBD2. The CDR3 is made up of 14 amino acids. Germline V gene lookup returns CDR1 SGHKS and CDR2 YYEKEE (reference sequence). Unmatched junction bases numbered 8, after V lost 4 bases and J lost 5 bases.

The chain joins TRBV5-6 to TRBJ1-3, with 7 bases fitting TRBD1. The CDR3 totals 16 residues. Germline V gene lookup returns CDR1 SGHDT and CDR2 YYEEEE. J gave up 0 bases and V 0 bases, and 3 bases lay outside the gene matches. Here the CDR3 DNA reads TGTGCCAGCAGCTTGGGACAGGGAAGCTCTGGAAACACCATATATTTT. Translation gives CASSLGQGSSGNTIYF.

For the CDR3, the DNA is TGTGCCAGCAGCCCAGGACTAGCGGGGCCCATAGAGACCCAGTACTTC. Translation: CASSPGLAGPIETQYF. The chain employs TRBV7-3 and TRBJ2-5, with 12 bases that match TRBD2. V gave up 5 bases and J gave up 4 bases; unmatched junction bases: 8. The germline gives CDR1 SGHTA, CDR2 FQGTGA. The CDR3 has 16 amino acids. The variable domain in full, with the rest retrieved from reference TRBV7-3 and TRBJ2-5, is GAGVSQTPSNKVTEKGKYVELRCDPISGHTALYWYRQSLGQGPEFLIYFQGTGAADDSGLPNDRFFAVRPEGSVSTLKIQRTERGDSAVYLCASSPGLAGPIETQYFGPGTRLLVL.

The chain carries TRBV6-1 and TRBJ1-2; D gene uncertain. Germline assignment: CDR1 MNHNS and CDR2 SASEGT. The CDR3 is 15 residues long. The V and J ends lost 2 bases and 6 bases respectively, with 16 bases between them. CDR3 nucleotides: TGTGCCAGCAGTGAAATGGGTGTGGTCGAGGATGGCTACACCTTC. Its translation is CASSEMGVVEDGYTF.

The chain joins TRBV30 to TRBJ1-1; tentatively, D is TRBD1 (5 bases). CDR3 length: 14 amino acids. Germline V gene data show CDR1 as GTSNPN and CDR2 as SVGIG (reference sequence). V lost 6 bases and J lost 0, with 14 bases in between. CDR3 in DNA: TGTGCCTGTCAACGACAGACCCTGAACACTGAAGCTTTCTTT. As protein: CACQRQTLNTEAFF.

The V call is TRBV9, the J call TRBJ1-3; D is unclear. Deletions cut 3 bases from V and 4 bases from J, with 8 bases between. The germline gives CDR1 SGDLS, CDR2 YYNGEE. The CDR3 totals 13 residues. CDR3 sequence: CASSADEGNTIYF. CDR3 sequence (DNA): TGTGCCAGCAGCGCAGATGAAGGAAACACCATATATTTT.